This TCR beta chain was sequenced during a study of T cell responses to AZD1222 COVID-19 vaccine. TCRdb's table, derived via immunoSEQ multiplex PCR, lists solely in-frame clones and lacks some. The table shows roughly 150,000 clones, with around 91% occurring only once. With 6 bases removed from V and 2 bases from J, the gap between germline ends came to 5 bases. Germline assignment: CDR1 MDHEN and CDR2 SYDVKM. There are 12 residues in the CDR3. This clonotype was sampled from an adult in good health. The chain has TRBV28 and TRBJ2-1; D unresolved. The material was peripheral blood, obtained on day 0 of AZD1222 vaccination. DNA of the CDR3: TGTGCCAGCAGGGCACCCTACAATGAGCAGTTCTTC. Translated, it gives CASRAPYNEQFF.